The 32 T cell receptor beta chains below come from one sample, sequenced in a study of graft-versus-host responses after intestinal transplantation. Assay: immunoSEQ multiplex PCR; the TCRdb copy retains only in-frame clones and omits some. Of over 20,000 clones listed, around 92% were seen once; the top ten hold approximately 41%. This specimen consisted of PBMCs, obtained roughly 260 days after intestinal transplant. These receptors all come from a human patient who received an intestinal transplant, so some T cells may come from the graft donor.

The V gene is TRBV7-8, the J gene TRBJ2-7; D is possibly TRBD1 (5 bases). Germline V CDR1 and CDR2: SGHVS, FQNEAQ. The CDR3 sequence is 14 residues long. V shed 1 base and J shed 2 bases, with 9 bases lying between them. The CDR3 protein is CASSLGQNPYEQYF. CDR3 nucleotides: TGTGCCAGCAGCTTAGGACAGAACCCCTACGAGCAGTACTTC.

The rearrangement joins TRBV29-1 to TRBJ2-6; possibly TRBD1 for D (5 bases). Trimming took off 0 bases at V and 2 bases at J, with 11 bases between the two ends. Germline V gene lookup returns CDR1 SQVTM and CDR2 ANQGSEA. The CDR3 covers 16 residues. CDR3 DNA: TGCAGCGTTGAAGATGGAAGGGGCGCTGGGGCCAACGTCCTGACTTTC. It specifies CSVEDGRGAGANVLTF.

The chain has TRBV28 and TRBJ2-1, with D tentatively TRBD2 (6 bases). The V and J ends lost 8 bases and 3 bases respectively, with 11 bases between them. Germline assignment: CDR1 MDHEN and CDR2 SYDVKM. The CDR3 consists of 13 residues. The CDR3 loop reads CASQGGLYNEQFF. DNA of the CDR3: TGTGCCAGCCAGGGAGGCCTCTACAATGAGCAGTTCTTC. Full variable domain (missing parts from reference TRBV28 and TRBJ2-1): DVKVTQSSRYLVKRTGEKVFLECVQDMDHENMFWYRQDPGLGLRLIYFSYDVKMKEKGDIPEGYSVSREKKERFSLILESASTNQTSMYLCASQGGLYNEQFFGPGTRLTVL.

This chain connects TRBV2 to TRBJ1-5; D gene uncertain. Germline CDR1 reads SNHLY; CDR2 reads FYNNEI. The germline V and J ends were trimmed by 2 bases and 2 bases, with 7 bases remaining between them. The CDR3 sequence is 14 residues long. CDR3 region: CASSELVGNQPQHF. The CDR3 nucleotides are TGTGCCAGCAGTGAACTAGTTGGCAATCAGCCCCAGCATTTT.

V usage is TRBV7-8 and J usage is TRBJ1-5; 7 bases line up with TRBD1. The germline V gene has CDR1 SGHVS and CDR2 FQNEAQ. V gave up 1 base and J gave up 4 bases; unmatched junction bases: 4. The CDR3 sequence is 15 residues long. This CDR3 reads CASSLEGAGNQPQHF. CDR3 DNA sequence: TGTGCCAGCAGCTTAGAGGGGGCGGGTAATCAGCCCCAGCATTTT.

The chain joins TRBV11-2 to TRBJ1-1; 7 bases map to TRBD1. This CDR3 is built from 16 residues. With 5 bases clipped from V and 4 bases from J, the junction kept 13 bases outside the gene matches. CDR1 and CDR2 (germline): SGHAT, FQNNGV. Here the CDR3 reads CASSPSGTATGTEAFF. CDR3 bases: TGTGCCAGCAGCCCGTCCGGGACAGCCACAGGCACTGAAGCTTTCTTT.

The V gene is TRBV28, the J gene TRBJ2-2; 9 nucleotides match TRBD2. The germline gives CDR1 MDHEN, CDR2 SYDVKM. The CDR3 has 16 amino acids. V shed 1 base, J shed 4 bases, and the junction held 4 bases outside the gene matches. CDR3 bases: TGTGCCAGCAGTTTATTTGCGGGAGGGGGCACCGGGGAGCTGTTTTTT. This encodes CASSLFAGGGTGELFF.

This clone was counted only a few times. This rearrangement joins TRBV18 to TRBJ1-3, with a possible D match to TRBD1 (5 bases). Trimming took 1 base from V and 1 from J, leaving 20 bases between them. The CDR3 length is 19 residues. Germline CDR1 reads KGHSH; CDR2 reads LQKENI. The CDR3 protein is CASSPLAGPEGKSGNTIYF. For the CDR3, the DNA is TGTGCCAGCTCACCACTCGCAGGCCCGGAGGGGAAATCTGGAAACACCATATATTTT.

The chain employs TRBV7-2 and TRBJ2-3; no definite D call. Germline assignment: CDR1 SGHTA and CDR2 FQGNSA. V was clipped by 5 bases and J by 2 bases, with 5 bases between them. The CDR3 length is 12 residues. CDR3 region: CASSPYTDTQYF. CDR3 DNA: TGTGCCAGCAGCCCCTACACAGATACGCAGTATTTT.

The rearrangement uses TRBV19 and TRBJ2-3; 9 nucleotides align to TRBD1. CDR3 length: 16 amino acids. Unmatched junction bases numbered 10, after V lost 3 bases and J lost 6 bases. Germline-derived CDR1 and CDR2 are LNHDA and SQIVND (reference sequence). CDR3 DNA: TGTGCCAGTAGTATCCAGACAGGGGGAAAGAGGGATACGCAGTATTTT. This gives the protein CASSIQTGGKRDTQYF.

This rearrangement joins TRBV5-1 to TRBJ2-7; possibly TRBD2 for D (9 bases). V lost 7 bases, J lost 7 bases, and 24 bases lay in between. CDR1 and CDR2 from the germline V gene are SGHRS and YFSETQ. The CDR3 has 15 residues. The chain's CDR3 is CASSGGRDRLEEQYF. CDR3 DNA sequence: TGCGCCAGCTCGGGCGGGAGGGACAGGCTTGAAGAGCAGTACTTC. Complete variable domain (other parts from reference TRBV5-1 and TRBJ2-7): KAGVTQTPRYLIKTRGQQVTLSCSPISGHRSVSWYQQTPGQGLQFLFEYFSETQRNKGNFPGRFSGRQFSNSRSEMNVSTLELGDSALYLCASSGGRDRLEEQYFGPGTRLTVT.

The rearrangement links TRBV5-1 to TRBJ2-7, with D unclear. In germline, CDR1 is SGHRS, CDR2 YFSETQ. V dropped 5 bases and J dropped 2 bases, with 17 bases sitting between them. The CDR3 contains 15 residues. The CDR3 nucleotides are TGCGCCAGCAGTAAAAAGTCGGAACCCACCTACGAGCAGTACTTC. It codes for CASSKKSEPTYEQYF.

The chain recombines TRBV4-1 with TRBJ2-1; TRBD1 matches at 7 bases. The germline gives CDR1 MGHRA, CDR2 YSYEKL. With 4 bases clipped from V and 9 bases from J, the junction kept 12 bases outside the gene matches. The length of the CDR3 is 15 residues. The CDR3 DNA follows: TGCGCCAGCAGCCTTTTTGACAGGGATGGAGGTGAGCAGTTCTTC. Translated: CASSLFDRDGGEQFF.

The genes are TRBV7-9 and TRBJ2-3; D assignment may be TRBD1 or TRBD2 (5 bases each). The CDR3 has 14 residues. The V gene lost 4 bases and the J gene lost 1 base, with 9 bases spanning the gap. Per germline, CDR1 SEHNR and CDR2 FQNEAQ (reference sequence). CDR3 DNA: TGTGCCAGCAGCTACCGGGACCGCACAGATACGCAGTATTTT. This codes for CASSYRDRTDTQYF.

The chain couples TRBV27 to TRBJ2-5; TRBD2 agrees at 8 bases. The assigned J gene may be wrong: the sequence end matches TRBJ2-7 better. CDR1 and CDR2 (germline): MNHEY, SMNVEV (reference sequence). The CDR3 extends over 14 amino acids. For the CDR3, the DNA is TGTGCCACCTCGAAAGCGGGAGCGCGCTACGAGCAGTACTTC. As protein: CATSKAGARYEQYF.

J is TRBJ1-2 and V is TRBV20-1; D is ambiguous. This CDR3 is 10 amino acids long. The V end was cut by 2 bases, the J end by 7 bases, with 5 bases between. Germline values: CDR1 DFQATT, CDR2 SNEGSKA (reference sequence). The CDR3 is CSARFAGYTF. As DNA, the CDR3 is TGCAGTGCTAGATTTGCTGGCTACACCTTC.

This rearrangement joins TRBV6-5 to TRBJ1-1, with D perhaps TRBD1 (5 bases). The length of the CDR3 is 13 residues. Trimming removed 0 bases from V and 4 bases from J, with 6 bases in between. Germline lookup yields CDR1 MNHEY and CDR2 SVGAGI. The CDR3 coding sequence is TGTGCCAGCAGTTACTCTAGGGGCACTGAAGCTTTCTTT. Amino acids: CASSYSRGTEAFF.

The V and J genes are TRBV14 and TRBJ2-2; D gene ambiguous. CDR1 and CDR2 (germline): SGHDN, FVKESK. Between the trimmed V and J ends, which lost 4 bases and 2 bases, there was a span of 5 bases. This CDR3 contains 13 residues. In DNA form, the CDR3 reads TGTGCCAGCAGCCCAGTCAACACCGGGGAGCTGTTTTTT. Translated, it gives CASSPVNTGELFF.

The chain links TRBV28 to TRBJ2-7; the D call may be TRBD1 or TRBD2 (5 bases each). Trimming stripped 3 bases from V and 1 base from J, with 16 bases between. CDR3 length: 16 residues. Germline assignment: CDR1 MDHEN and CDR2 SYDVKM. This CDR3 is CASSFSGRRVSYEQYF. Written as DNA, the CDR3 is TGTGCCAGCAGTTTTTCGGGACGTAGAGTATCCTACGAGCAGTACTTC.

The V and J genes are TRBV4-1 and TRBJ2-5, with D perhaps given as TRBD1 or TRBD2 (7 bases each). With 4 bases removed from V and 4 bases from J, the gap between germline ends came to 19 bases. Germline V gene lookup returns CDR1 MGHRA and CDR2 YSYEKL. This CDR3 has 16 amino acids. The chain's CDR3 is CASSPIGRGRGETQYF. CDR3 coding DNA: TGCGCCAGCAGCCCAATAGGGAGGGGGCGCGGAGAGACCCAGTACTTC.

The rearrangement uses TRBV19 and TRBJ2-6, with 8 nucleotides matching TRBD1. The CDR3 contains 17 residues. V lost 3 bases, J lost 4 bases, and 8 bases stayed unmatched. Germline V lookup: CDR1 LNHDA, CDR2 SQIVND (reference sequence). For the CDR3, the DNA is TGTGCCAGTAGTATGCTGGTCAGGGGGCTCGGGGCCAACGTCCTGACTTTC. Residues: CASSMLVRGLGANVLTF.

The CDR3 sequence is CAKPGTEAFF. CDR3 DNA sequence: TGTGCTAAGCCTGGGACTGAAGCTTTCTTT. V and J are TRBV2 and TRBJ1-1; D call uncertain. The CDR3 is made up of 10 amino acids. The germline gives CDR1 SNHLY, CDR2 FYNNEI.

The gene calls are TRBV19 and TRBJ2-5; D could derive from TRBD1 or TRBD2 (6 bases each). Germline V gives CDR1 LNHDA, CDR2 SQIVND (reference sequence). The V gene lost 1 base and the J gene lost 5 bases, with 17 bases spanning the gap. The CDR3 extends over 16 amino acids. CDR3 amino acids: CASSIGGVGGLETQYF. The CDR3 DNA is TGTGCCAGTAGTATAGGTGGGGTTGGGGGGCTTGAGACCCAGTACTTC.

This chain's CDR3 is CASSQDPTGGGHNEQFF. The CDR3 region has the DNA TGTGCCAGCAGCCAAGACCCCACAGGGGGCGGTCACAATGAGCAGTTCTTC. The rearrangement joins TRBV4-2 to TRBJ2-1; 9 bases align to TRBD1. Trimming at V came to 0 bases and at J to 5 bases, leaving 8 bases not matched to a gene. In germline, CDR1 is LGHNA, CDR2 YNFKEQ. This CDR3 region has 17 residues.

The chain combines TRBV5-4 with TRBJ2-7; D is uncertain. Per germline, CDR1 SGHNT and CDR2 YYREEE (reference sequence). The V end lost 4 bases, the J end lost 7 bases, and 12 bases lay between the germline ends. The CDR3 has 12 amino acids. Here the CDR3 reads CASSAGRNEQYF. In DNA form, the CDR3 reads TGTGCCAGCAGCGCTGGTAGGAATGAGCAGTACTTC.

The chain links TRBV5-1 to TRBJ2-1; TRBD1 agrees at 9 bases. Germline assignment: CDR1 SGHRS and CDR2 YFSETQ. The J segment lost 4 bases and the V segment lost 3 bases, leaving 5 bases of the junction unmatched. CDR3 size: 15 residues. As DNA, the CDR3 is TGCGCCAGCAGCTCCGGGACAGGGCTTTACAATGAGCAGTTCTTC. It specifies CASSSGTGLYNEQFF.

This chain uses TRBV5-1 with TRBJ1-1; 8 bases map to TRBD1. The germline CDR1 and CDR2 sequences are SGHRS and YFSETQ. This CDR3 is built from 15 residues. V lost 4 bases and J lost 1; bases outside the gene matches: 6. CDR3 sequence reads: CASSLRGTGNTEAFF. CDR3 in DNA: TGCGCCAGCAGCCTCCGGGGGACAGGGAACACTGAAGCTTTCTTT.

The chain combines TRBV5-5 with TRBJ2-7; a possible D gene is TRBD2 (6 bases). The CDR3 spans 15 residues. Germline assignment: CDR1 SGHKS and CDR2 YYEKEE (reference sequence). Trimming cost V 0 bases and J 3 bases, with 13 bases left between them. CDR3 nucleotide sequence: TGTGCCAGCAGCTTGGCTGGGCGGAGGGACTACGAGCAGTACTTC. Translating gives CASSLAGRRDYEQYF.

This chain uses TRBV5-6 with TRBJ1-4; TRBD1 might be the D (6 bases). Trimming stripped 3 bases from V and 0 bases from J, with 12 bases between. This CDR3 region has 16 residues. Germline values: CDR1 SGHDT, CDR2 YYEEEE. CDR3 DNA sequence: TGTGCCAGCAGCTCCTGGACAGCCGCAACTAATGAAAAACTGTTTTTT. This sequence encodes CASSSWTAATNEKLFF.

This chain uses TRBV27 with TRBJ2-1; 7 nucleotides align to TRBD1. Trimming at V came to 8 bases and at J to 4 bases, leaving 11 bases not matched to a gene. The V gene's germline CDR1 is MNHEY and CDR2 SMNVEV (reference sequence). The CDR3 contains 15 residues. The CDR3 protein is CASGETGTQYNEQFF. CDR3 nucleotide sequence: TGTGCCAGCGGAGAGACAGGGACCCAGTACAATGAGCAGTTCTTC.

By its share, this clone is medium-sized. The chain combines TRBV18 with TRBJ1-5; no clear D gene. Trimming stripped 6 bases from V and 6 bases from J, with 9 bases between. Germline V lookup: CDR1 KGHSH, CDR2 LQKENI. CDR3 length: 12 amino acids. CDR3 in amino acids: CASSEPSQPQHF. CDR3 DNA: TGTGCCAGCTCTGAGCCCAGTCAGCCCCAGCATTTT.

As to this clone: The junction shows a germline mismatch at one end, possibly a read error. The chain links TRBV5-4 to TRBJ1-1; no clear D. CDR3 length: 13 residues. Germline V CDR1 and CDR2: SGHNT, YYREEE (reference sequence). The DNA of the CDR3 is TGTGCCAGCAGCTTGGACAGAGTGAACACTCACGGCTTT. Translated, it gives CASSLDRVNTHGF.